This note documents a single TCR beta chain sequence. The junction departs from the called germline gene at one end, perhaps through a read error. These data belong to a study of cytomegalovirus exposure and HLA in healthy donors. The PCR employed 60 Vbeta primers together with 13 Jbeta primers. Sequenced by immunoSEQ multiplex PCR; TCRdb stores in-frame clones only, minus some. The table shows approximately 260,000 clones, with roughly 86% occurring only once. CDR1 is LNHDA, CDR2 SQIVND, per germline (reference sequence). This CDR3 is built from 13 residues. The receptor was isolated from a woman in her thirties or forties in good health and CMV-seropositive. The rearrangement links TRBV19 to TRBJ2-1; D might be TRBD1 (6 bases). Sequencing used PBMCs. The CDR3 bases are TGTGCCACTAGTAATGGACAGAACAATGAGCAGTTCTTC. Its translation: CATSNGQNNEQFF.